This TCR beta chain was recovered during a study of T cells in Graves' hyperthyroidism and ophthalmopathy. On the study more broadly: The initial diagnosis was the point when peripheral blood was collected, ahead of any treatment.

This clonotype was seen ten or more times. V lost 4 bases to trimming and J lost 4 bases, with 19 bases between them. The germline gives CDR1 MDHEN, CDR2 SYDVKM. The CDR3 has 17 residues. It was RNA transcripts that yielded the amplified TCR beta CDR3 regions. HTBI primers were employed in a first-round RT-PCR of the TCR CDR3. TCRdb re-analysed the multiplex PCR reads in MiXCR, keeping a single row per CDR3 protein. The table includes 150,000 or so distinct CDR3 sequences, over 20% detected once. It was uncontrolled infection, other autoimmune disease, pregnancy or lactation that excluded patients. The sample, blood from the first hyperthyroidism diagnosis, precedes any ophthalmopathy symptoms. Source material for PBMCs was about 10 ml fresh peripheral blood.

The chain joins TRBV28 to TRBJ1-4; D remains unclear. Sequencing was carried out using blood. The TCR was taken from a woman aged 45-59 years with Graves' hyperthyroidism that later progressed to Graves' ophthalmopathy. Here the CDR3 reads CASSSLRMGRGNEKLFF. DNA for the CDR3: TGTGCCAGCAGTTCGCTACGGATGGGCAGAGGTAATGAAAAACTGTTTTTT.